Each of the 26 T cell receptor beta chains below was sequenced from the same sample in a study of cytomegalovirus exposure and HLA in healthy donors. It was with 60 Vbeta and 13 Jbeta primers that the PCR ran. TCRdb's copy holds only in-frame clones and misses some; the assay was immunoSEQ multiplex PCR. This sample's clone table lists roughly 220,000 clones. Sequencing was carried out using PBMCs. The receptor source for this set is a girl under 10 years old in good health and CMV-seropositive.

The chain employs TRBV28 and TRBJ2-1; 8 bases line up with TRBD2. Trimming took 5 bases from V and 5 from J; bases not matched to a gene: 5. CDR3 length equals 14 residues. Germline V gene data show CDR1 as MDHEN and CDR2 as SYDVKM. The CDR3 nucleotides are TGTGCCAGCAGTAGCGGGAGTCCTAACAATGAGCAGTTCTTC. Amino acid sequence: CASSSGSPNNEQFF. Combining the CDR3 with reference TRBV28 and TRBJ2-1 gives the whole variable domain DVKVTQSSRYLVKRTGEKVFLECVQDMDHENMFWYRQDPGLGLRLIYFSYDVKMKEKGDIPEGYSVSREKKERFSLILESASTNQTSMYLCASSSGSPNNEQFFGPGTRLTVL.

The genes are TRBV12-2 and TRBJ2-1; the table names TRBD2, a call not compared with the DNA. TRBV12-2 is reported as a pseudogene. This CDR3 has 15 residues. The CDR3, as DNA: TGTGCAAGTCGCCTGCGACTAGCGGGAGATTCGGAGCAGTTCTTC. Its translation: CASRLRLAGDSEQFF.

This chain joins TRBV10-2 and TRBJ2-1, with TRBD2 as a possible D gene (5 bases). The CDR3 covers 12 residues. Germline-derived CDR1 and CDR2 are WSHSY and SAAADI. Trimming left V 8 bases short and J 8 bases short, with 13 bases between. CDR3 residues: CASGRALYEQFF. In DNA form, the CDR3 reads TGCGCCAGCGGGAGAGCTCTCTATGAGCAGTTCTTC.

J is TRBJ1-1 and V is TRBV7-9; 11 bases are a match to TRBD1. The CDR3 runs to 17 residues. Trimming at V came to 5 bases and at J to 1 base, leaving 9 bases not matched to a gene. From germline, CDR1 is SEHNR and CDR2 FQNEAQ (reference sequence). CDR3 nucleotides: TGTGCCAGCAGCCGGGACAGGGGGTCTATTGGGAACACTGAAGCTTTCTTT. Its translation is CASSRDRGSIGNTEAFF.

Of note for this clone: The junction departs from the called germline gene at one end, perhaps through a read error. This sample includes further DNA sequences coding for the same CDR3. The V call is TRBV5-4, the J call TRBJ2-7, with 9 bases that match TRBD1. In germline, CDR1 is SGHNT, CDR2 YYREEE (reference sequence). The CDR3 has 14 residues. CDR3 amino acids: CASSPTGGVYEQYF. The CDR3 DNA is TGCGCCAGCAGCCCTACAGGGGGCGTCTACGAGCAGTACTTC.

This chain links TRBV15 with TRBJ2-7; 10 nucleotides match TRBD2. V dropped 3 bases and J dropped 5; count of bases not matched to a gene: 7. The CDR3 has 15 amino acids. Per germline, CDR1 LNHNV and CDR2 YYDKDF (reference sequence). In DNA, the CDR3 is TGTGCCACCAGCAGGGACTCCGGGACTAGCGACGAGCAGTACTTC. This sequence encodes CATSRDSGTSDEQYF.

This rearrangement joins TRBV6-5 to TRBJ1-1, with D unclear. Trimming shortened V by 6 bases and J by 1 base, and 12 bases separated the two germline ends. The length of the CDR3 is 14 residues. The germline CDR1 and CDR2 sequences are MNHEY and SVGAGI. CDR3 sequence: CASRPQYANTEAFF. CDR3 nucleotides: TGTGCCAGCAGGCCACAGTACGCGAACACTGAAGCTTTCTTT.

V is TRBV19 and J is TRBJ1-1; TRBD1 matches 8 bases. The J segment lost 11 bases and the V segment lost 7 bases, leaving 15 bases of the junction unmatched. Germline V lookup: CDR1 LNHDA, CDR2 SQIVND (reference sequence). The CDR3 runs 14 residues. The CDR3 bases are TGTGCCAGTATCTCGGGACAGGCTTCGCTGGGTGCTTTCTTT. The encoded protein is CASISGQASLGAFF. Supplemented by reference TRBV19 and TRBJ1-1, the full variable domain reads DGGITQSPKYLFRKEGQNVTLSCEQNLNHDAMYWYRQDPGQGLRLIYYSQIVNDFQKGDIAEGYSVSREKKESFPLTVTSAQKNPTAFYLCASISGQASLGAFFGQGTRLTVV.

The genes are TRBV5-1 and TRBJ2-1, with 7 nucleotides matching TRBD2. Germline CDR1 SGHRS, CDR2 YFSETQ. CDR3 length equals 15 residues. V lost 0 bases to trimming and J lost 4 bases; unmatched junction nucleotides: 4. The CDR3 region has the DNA TGCGCCAGCAGCTTGGCTAGCGGAAAATACAATGAGCAGTTCTTC. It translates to CASSLASGKYNEQFF.

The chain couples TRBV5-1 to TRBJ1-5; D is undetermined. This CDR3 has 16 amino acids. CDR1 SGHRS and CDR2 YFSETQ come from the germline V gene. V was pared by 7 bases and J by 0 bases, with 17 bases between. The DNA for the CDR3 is TGCGCCAGCCTATCAGCGCCGGGATTTAGCAATCAGCCCCAGCATTTT. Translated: CASLSAPGFSNQPQHF.

CDR3 protein: CASRFSGGNTEAFF. The CDR3, as DNA: TGCGCCAGCAGGTTCTCAGGGGGGAACACTGAAGCTTTCTTT. The V gene is TRBV5-1, the J gene TRBJ1-1; 7 bases map to TRBD1. The CDR3 length is 14 residues. The V gene's germline CDR1 is SGHRS and CDR2 YFSETQ. J gave up 1 base and V 5 bases, and 5 bases lay outside the gene matches.

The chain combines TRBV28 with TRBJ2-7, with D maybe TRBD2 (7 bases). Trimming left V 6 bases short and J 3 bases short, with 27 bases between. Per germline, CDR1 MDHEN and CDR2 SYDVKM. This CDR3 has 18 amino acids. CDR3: CASRVQGLLAGVNYEQYF. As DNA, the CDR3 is TGTGCCAGCAGGGTACAGGGACTACTGGCGGGAGTGAACTACGAGCAGTACTTC.

CDR3 coding DNA: TGTGCCAGCAGTTTAATAACGGGACTAGCGGCCTACAATGAGCAGTTCTTC. This gives the protein CASSLITGLAAYNEQFF. The V gene is TRBV28, the J gene TRBJ2-1; 11 bases are a match to TRBD2. The V gene end was trimmed by 2 bases and the J gene end by 2 bases; junction bases not matched to a gene: 5. Germline CDR1 reads MDHEN; CDR2 reads SYDVKM. The CDR3 runs to 17 residues.

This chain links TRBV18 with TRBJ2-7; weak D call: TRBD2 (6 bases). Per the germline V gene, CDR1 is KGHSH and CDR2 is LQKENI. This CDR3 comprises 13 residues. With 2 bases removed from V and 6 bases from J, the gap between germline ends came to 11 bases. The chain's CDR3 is CASSPGTSREQYF. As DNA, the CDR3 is TGTGCCAGCTCACCAGGGACTTCTCGCGAGCAGTACTTC.

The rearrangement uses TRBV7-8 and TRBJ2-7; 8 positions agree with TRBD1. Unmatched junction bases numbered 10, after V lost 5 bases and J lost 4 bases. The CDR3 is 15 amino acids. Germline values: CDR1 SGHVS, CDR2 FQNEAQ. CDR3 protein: CASSGRDRLTYEQYF. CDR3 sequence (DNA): TGTGCCAGCAGCGGTCGGGACAGGCTTACATACGAGCAGTACTTC.

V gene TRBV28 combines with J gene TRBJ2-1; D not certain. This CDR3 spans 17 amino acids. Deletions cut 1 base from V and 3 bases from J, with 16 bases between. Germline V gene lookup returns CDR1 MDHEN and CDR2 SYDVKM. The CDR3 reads CASSLFSVGTIYNEQFF. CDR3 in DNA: TGTGCCAGCAGTTTATTTAGTGTTGGTACGATCTACAATGAGCAGTTCTTC.

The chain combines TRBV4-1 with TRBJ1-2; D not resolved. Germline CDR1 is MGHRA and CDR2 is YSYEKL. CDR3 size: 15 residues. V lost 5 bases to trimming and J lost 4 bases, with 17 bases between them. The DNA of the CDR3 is TGCGCCAGCAGCTCCCCCGTTACATCTGGCTATGGCTACACCTTC. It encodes CASSSPVTSGYGYTF.

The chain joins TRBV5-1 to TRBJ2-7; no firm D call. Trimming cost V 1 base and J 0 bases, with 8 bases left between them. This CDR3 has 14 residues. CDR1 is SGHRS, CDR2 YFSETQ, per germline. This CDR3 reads CASSLLSHSYEQYF. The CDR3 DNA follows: TGCGCCAGCAGCTTGTTGTCCCACTCCTACGAGCAGTACTTC.

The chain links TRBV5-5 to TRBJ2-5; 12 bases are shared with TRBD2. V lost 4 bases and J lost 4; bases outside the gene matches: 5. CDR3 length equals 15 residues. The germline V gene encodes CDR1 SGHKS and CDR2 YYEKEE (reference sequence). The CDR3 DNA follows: TGTGCCAGCAGCGATGGACTAGCGGGACTAGAGACCCAGTACTTC. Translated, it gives CASSDGLAGLETQYF.

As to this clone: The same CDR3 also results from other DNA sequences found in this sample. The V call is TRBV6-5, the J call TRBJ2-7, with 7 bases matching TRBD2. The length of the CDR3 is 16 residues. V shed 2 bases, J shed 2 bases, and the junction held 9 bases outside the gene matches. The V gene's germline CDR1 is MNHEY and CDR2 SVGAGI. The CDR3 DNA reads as TGTGCCAGCAGTTACGCCGGGACCAGCGGGACCTACGAGCAGTACTTC. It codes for CASSYAGTSGTYEQYF.

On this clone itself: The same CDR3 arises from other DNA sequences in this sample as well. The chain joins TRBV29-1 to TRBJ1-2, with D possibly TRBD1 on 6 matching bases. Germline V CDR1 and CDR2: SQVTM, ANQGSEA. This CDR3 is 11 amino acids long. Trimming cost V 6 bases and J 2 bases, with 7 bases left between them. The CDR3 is CSVGTNYGYTF. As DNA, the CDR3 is TGCAGCGTCGGGACAAACTATGGCTACACCTTC. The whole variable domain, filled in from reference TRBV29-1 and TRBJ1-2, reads SAVISQKPSRDICQRGTSLTIQCQVDSQVTMMFWYRQQPGQSLTLIATANQGSEATYESGFVIDKFPISRPNLTFSTLTVSNMSPEDSSIYLCSVGTNYGYTFGSGTRLTVV.

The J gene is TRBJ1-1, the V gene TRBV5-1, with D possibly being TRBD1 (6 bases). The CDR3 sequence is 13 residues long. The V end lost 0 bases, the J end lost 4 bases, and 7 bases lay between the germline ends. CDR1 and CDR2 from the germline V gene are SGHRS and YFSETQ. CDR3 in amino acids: CASSLGRGTEAFF. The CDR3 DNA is TGCGCCAGCAGCTTGGGCAGGGGCACTGAAGCTTTCTTT.

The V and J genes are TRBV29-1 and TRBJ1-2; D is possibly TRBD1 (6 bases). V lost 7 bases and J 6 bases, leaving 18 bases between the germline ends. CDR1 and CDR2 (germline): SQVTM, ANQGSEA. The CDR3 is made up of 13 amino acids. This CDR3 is CSAEKQGADGYTF. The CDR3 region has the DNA TGCAGCGCGGAAAAACAGGGTGCAGATGGCTACACCTTC.

CDR3 coding DNA: TGTGCCAGCAGCAAAGGGGAGGACAATGAGCAGTTCTTC. Translating it yields CASSKGEDNEQFF. V gene TRBV21-1 combines with J gene TRBJ2-1; the D segment call TRBD2 is taken from the table without a DNA check. TRBV21-1 is recorded as a pseudogene. The CDR3 contains 13 residues.

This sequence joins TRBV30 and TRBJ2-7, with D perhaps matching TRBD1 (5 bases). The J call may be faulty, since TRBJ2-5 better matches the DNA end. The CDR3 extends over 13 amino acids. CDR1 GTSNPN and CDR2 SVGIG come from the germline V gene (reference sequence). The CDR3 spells CAWSVDRQETQYF. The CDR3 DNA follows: TGTGCCTGGAGTGTAGACAGACAAGAGACCCAGTACTTC.

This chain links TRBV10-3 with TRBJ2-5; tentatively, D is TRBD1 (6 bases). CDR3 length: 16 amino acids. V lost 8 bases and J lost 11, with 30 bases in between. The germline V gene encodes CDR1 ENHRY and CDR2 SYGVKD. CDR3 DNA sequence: TGTGCCATCCGGGGTAGACAGGACACCCCTACTGGGGAGCAGTACTTC. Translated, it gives CAIRGRQDTPTGEQYF.